This T cell receptor (beta chain) was obtained from a study of blood T cells in healthy people across ages. Study-wide results and limits: While age rose, TCR beta diversity per million T cells dropped in a roughly linear way.

Primers used in a second PCR of about 7 to 12 cycles were a sample-barcoded 5' primer and a J-beta primer mix. TCRdb re-analysed the 5' RACE reads in MiXCR, keeping a single row per CDR3 protein. The table records about a million distinct CDR3 sequences, approximately 50% of them present only once. The CDR3 is 14 amino acids. Trimming cost V 4 bases and J 3 bases; bases outside gene matches: 4. Germline lookup yields CDR1 SGHTA and CDR2 FQGNSA. To note about this clonotype: The antigen is not known.

The sequence derives from a woman in her sixties or seventies in good health. The specimen was blood. The gene calls are TRBV7-2 and TRBJ2-3; 7 bases are shared with TRBD1. DNA of the CDR3: TGTGCCAGCAGCTCAGACAGGGTAACAGATACGCAGTATTTT. Residues: CASSSDRVTDTQYF.